A single T cell receptor beta chain is shown here with its context. This clone has a single count. Its target antigen remains unknown. No much larger clone is present one base from it, and per-base qualities are unavailable. This record belongs to a study of blood T cell repertoires in COVID-19 (dated by TCRdb to 2020 to 2022). For the wider study: Samples from collaborators originated in the United States, Italy and Spain and spanned both the acute and convalescent phases of COVID-19. The prospective study material was composed of cDNA or gDNA derived from T cells, B-cell-depleted T cells, or PBMCs. Deeply sampled blood TCRbeta repertoires from subjects exposed to, actively infected with, or recovered from COVID-19 were included in the dataset. The repertoires were made available in a free public database intended to serve as a resource for research on the immune response to SARS-CoV-2. The samples were drawn from two sources: the first 160 participants of the ongoing ImmuneRACE study, and over 1,000 subjects contributed by 6 global collaborators. Nearly every sample came with metadata listing a de-identified subject ID, COVID-19 status, age in years and sex. Where HLA class I and class II types were available, the types were taken from metadata supplied by the sample provider, not from assay-based typing. Overall study outcomes, separate from this receptor: The amount of clinical and demographic metadata varied by source and participant and was provided uncurated.

Germline trimming: 7 bases from V, 3 bases from J; junction bases outside gene matches: 7. The CDR3, cysteine through phenylalanine, is 14 amino acids long. The sequence is cut down to CDR3 DNA, 42 bases in frame from base 1. For CDR1 and CDR2, the germline V gene lists SGHNT and YENEEA. The immunoSEQ Assay, a bias-controlled multiplex PCR, was used to amplify TCRbeta CDR3 regions from genomic DNA. Processing in the source paper ran as follows. The number of nucleated cells in each sample was estimated from the amplification of reference gene primers within the assay. To quantify the absolute abundance of each unique TCRbeta CDR3 rearrangement, sequence reads were collapsed and filtered. Productive Simpson clonality was computed per sample as the square root of Simpson's diversity index over productive rearrangements. TCRdb retrieved this table from immuneACCESS and kept in-frame rearrangements only. Not all clones are present; in checked studies, unresolved V genes account for under half, and no reason is known for the remainder. V and J calls and clone size come straight from that table; D and trimming were deduced from the DNA. The sample yields about 97,000 clones; around 93% were counted once. The top ten constitute about 18% of the sample.

Whole blood was collected in K2EDTA tubes by collaborating institutions according to the institutions' own protocols. For TCRbeta analysis, collaborators shipped samples in one of three forms: frozen whole blood, isolated PBMCs, or DNA extracted from either of those sample types. The receptor's source is a man between 50 and 59 years old with acute or convalescent COVID-19. The rearrangement joined TRBV11-3 to TRBJ2-7, with 9 bases in between that match TRBD1. Sequenced material: peripheral blood. The sequence in DNA is TGTGCCAGCACCCCCGGGACAGGGTACTACGAGCAGTACTTC. Translated, this is CASTPGTGYYEQYF.